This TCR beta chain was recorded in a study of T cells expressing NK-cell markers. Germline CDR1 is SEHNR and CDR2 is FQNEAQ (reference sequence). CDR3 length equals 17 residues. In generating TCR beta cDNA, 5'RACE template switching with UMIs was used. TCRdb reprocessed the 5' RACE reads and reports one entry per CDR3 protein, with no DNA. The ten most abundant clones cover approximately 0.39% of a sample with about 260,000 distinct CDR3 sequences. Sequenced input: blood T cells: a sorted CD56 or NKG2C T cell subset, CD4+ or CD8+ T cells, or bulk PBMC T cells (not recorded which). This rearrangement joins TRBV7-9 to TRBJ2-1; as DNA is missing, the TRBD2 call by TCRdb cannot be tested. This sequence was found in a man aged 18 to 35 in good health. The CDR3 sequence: CASSPNTGTSGTDEQFF. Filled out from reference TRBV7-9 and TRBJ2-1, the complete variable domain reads DTGVSQNPRHKITKRGQNVTFRCDPISEHNRLYWYRQTLGQGPEFLTYFQNEAQLEKSRLLSDRFSAERPKGSFSTLEIQRTEQGDSAMYLCASSPNTGTSGTDEQFFGPGTRLTVL.